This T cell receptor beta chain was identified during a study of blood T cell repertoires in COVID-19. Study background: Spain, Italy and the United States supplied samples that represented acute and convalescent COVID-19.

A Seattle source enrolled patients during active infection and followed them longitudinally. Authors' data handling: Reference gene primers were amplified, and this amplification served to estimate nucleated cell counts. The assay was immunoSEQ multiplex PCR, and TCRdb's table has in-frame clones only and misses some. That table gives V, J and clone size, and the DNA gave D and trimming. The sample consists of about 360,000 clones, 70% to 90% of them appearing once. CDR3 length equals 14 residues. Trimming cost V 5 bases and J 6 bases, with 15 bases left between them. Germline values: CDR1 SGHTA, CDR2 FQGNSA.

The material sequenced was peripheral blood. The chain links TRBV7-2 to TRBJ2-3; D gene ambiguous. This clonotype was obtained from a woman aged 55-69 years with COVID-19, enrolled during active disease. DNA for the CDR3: TGTGCCAGCAGCCCGGAAGCTCCCGGGGATACGCAGTATTTT. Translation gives CASSPEAPGDTQYF.